Listed below are T cell receptor beta chains from one sample, sequenced in a study of blood T cell repertoires in COVID-19. TCRdb keeps only in-frame clones here, not all; method: immunoSEQ multiplex PCR. The repertoire consists of 250,000 to 300,000 clones, with 75% to 90% occurring once and the leading ten covering around 2%. What was sequenced was peripheral blood. The receptors stem from a man aged 45-65 years with acute or convalescent COVID-19. The CDR3 runs from the conserved cysteine through the conserved F or W. The order of the fields is V gene, J gene, clone size, CDR3 protein. The size entry is marked missing in some rows and otherwise reads once, few, many or a size class.

TRBV10-3	TRBJ2-7	.	CATGAASGGFYEQYF
TRBV6-5	TRBJ2-7	.	CASRRQGHSYEQYF
TRBV5-6	TRBJ2-7	.	CASSLPGGYEQYF
TRBV3-1/TRBV3-2	TRBJ2-5	.	CASSHPPGLGEETQYF
TRBV5-1	TRBJ2-2	.	CASSQRSGVGELFF
TRBV3-1/TRBV3-2	TRBJ1-4	.	CASSQPGVEKLFF
TRBV7-9	TRBJ1-2	.	CASSRAVGMQDGYTF
TRBV30	TRBJ2-2	.	CAWGEGRNTGELFF
TRBV12-5	TRBJ1-1	.	CASGLTHSGGPTEAFF
TRBV7-2	TRBJ2-2	.	CASSWEVGELFF
TRBV5-5	TRBJ2-1	.	CASSLNSEGYNEQFF
TRBV3-1/TRBV3-2	TRBJ1-1	.	CASSLSDRGYNTEAFF
TRBV3-1/TRBV3-2	TRBJ1-6	.	CASSQDSTSSYNSPLHF
TRBV30	TRBJ1-1	.	CAWRGQGAGTEAFF
TRBV7-8	TRBJ2-7	.	CASSPGEPYEQYF
TRBV5-1	TRBJ1-2	.	CASSSGLGANYGYTF
TRBV30	TRBJ1-1	.	CACYYRVEAFF
TRBV5-1	TRBJ2-7	.	CASSFQGRDYEQYF
TRBV30	TRBJ1-4	few	CAWTPDGQWEKLFF
TRBV19	TRBJ1-2	.	CASSRSGESGYTF
TRBV5-4	TRBJ2-5	.	CASSLGRSQETQYF
TRBV11-3	TRBJ2-3	once	CASSGRDTDTQYF
TRBV30	TRBJ1-1	.	CAWKRDTEAFF
TRBV5-3	TRBJ2-1	.	CARSLIEKSNEQFF
TRBV6-5	TRBJ2-7	.	CASSSGQGTPYEQYF
TRBV27	TRBJ2-1	.	CASSFLPGQGPNEQFF
TRBV6-5	TRBJ2-7	.	CASSSSGVYEQYF
TRBV12-3/TRBV12-4	TRBJ1-2	.	CASSRTGDGYTF
TRBV19	TRBJ1-5	.	CASSGSGWQPQHF
TRBV18	TRBJ2-3	once	CASATIDTNSGGIEDTQYF
TRBV19	TRBJ2-2	.	CASKGTGQRAGELFF
TRBV28	TRBJ2-7	once	CASTPPGGVSEQYF
TRBV5-5	TRBJ1-6	.	CASSLGLVSSYNSPLHF
TRBV5-1	TRBJ2-1	.	CASSPGTGYNEQFF
TRBV19	TRBJ1-3	.	CASSGDRNSGNTIYF
TRBV6-2/TRBV6-3	TRBJ1-1	.	CASSYSRTSNTEAFF
TRBV6-5	TRBJ1-2	.	CASSYEGGKDGYTF
TRBV19	TRBJ2-5	.	CASSIPSGGSQETQYF
TRBV30	TRBJ1-5	.	CAWSGGGNQPQHF
TRBV5-8	TRBJ1-3	.	CASSVLTGSRRGNTIYF
TRBV7-2	TRBJ2-1	.	CASSPLAGGLLNEQFF
TRBV12-3/TRBV12-4	TRBJ1-2	.	CASSPRFRDGYTF